Detailed here is one T cell receptor (beta chain). The antigen is unknown. This entry belongs to a study of T-cell memory formation after mild COVID-19. Across the whole study: TCR clusters showed largely donor specificity.

Overall study results and limits: Some clones that responded were present in memory (sampled pre-infection), which suggests cross-reactive memory joined.

Germline trimming cut 0 bases from V and 5 bases from J; bases unmatched to any gene: 4. CDR3 length equals 17 residues. The germline V gene has CDR1 MGHRA and CDR2 YSYEKL. The TCR alpha and TCR beta cDNA libraries, bearing sample barcodes and UMIs, were generated by 5'RACE using constant-segment primers. One entry per CDR3 protein, called by TCRdb with MiXCR from the 5' RACE reads. Of approximately 430,000 distinct CDR3 sequences in the sample, around 22% are singletons; the top ten hold 10% to 15%. The J gene is TRBJ2-5, the V gene TRBV4-1, with 15 bases lining up with TRBD2. This TCR was sampled from an adult woman who had mild COVID-19 (a few samples of this study predate the infection). Cell type and time point are not known. Sequencing was performed on PBMCs or a T cell subset sorted from them (not recorded which). CDR3: CASSQDYGTSGGETQYF. The CDR3, as DNA: TGCGCCAGCAGCCAAGATTACGGGACTAGCGGGGGGGAGACCCAGTACTTC.